This entry lists 17 T cell receptor beta chains sequenced from one sample in a study of vaccination and CD4 T cells after COVID-19 (dated by TCRdb to the early 2020s). The method was PCR. Sequencing instrument: Illumina iSeq 100. DNA from cultured CD4+ T cells was subjected to TCR sequencing with the Oncomine TCR Beta short-read assay at the Johns Hopkins FTIC core. TCRdb handled the public reads itself, with Q25 trimming in fastp and clone calling in MiXCR, and kept productive beta chains. Here each entry gathers all rows of one CDR3 protein and keeps the most common genes and DNA. This sample has some 7,700 distinct CDR3 sequences in its table, and roughly 43% of those were observed once. The biggest ten clones account for roughly 30% of the sample. These TCRs are of unknown antigen specificity. This specimen's treatment or condition label, interpreted: approximately 11-day PBMC culture with coronavirus spike peptide pools or control peptides (ViraFEST assay). CD4+ T cells from unexposed donors were collected before the COVID-19 pandemic (2011-2018).

Sequencing used CD4+ T cells from blood, cultured in vitro. The source is a human donor in good health.

A few counts support this clonotype. This rearrangement joins TRBV20-1 to TRBJ1-6; D may be TRBD1 (6 bases). The V end lost 1 base, the J end lost 9 bases, and 13 bases lay between the germline ends. The CDR3 spans 14 residues. CDR1 is DFQATT, CDR2 SNEGSKA, per germline (reference sequence). CDR3 in DNA: TGCAGTGCTAGAGTTCTACAGGGAATTTCACCCCTCCACTTT. Translated: CSARVLQGISPLHF.

This clonotype appeared a few times. The chain joins TRBV7-9 to TRBJ2-1; tentative D call: TRBD1 (6 bases). Trimming shortened V by 6 bases and J by 8 bases, and 23 bases separated the two germline ends. Germline values: CDR1 SEHNR, CDR2 FQNEAQ (reference sequence). This CDR3 is built from 16 residues. The CDR3 DNA follows: TGTGCCAGCAGTTCCGGACAGACATCCTTGAAAGATGAGCAGTTCTTC. This translates into CASSSGQTSLKDEQFF.

The chain recombines TRBV5-1 with TRBJ2-7; 7 nucleotides agree with TRBD1. CDR3 length: 14 amino acids. Germline CDR1 SGHRS, CDR2 YFSETQ. J gave up 2 bases and V 4 bases, and 6 bases lay outside the gene matches. The CDR3 sequence: CASSALQGAYEQYF. For the CDR3, the DNA is TGCGCCAGCAGCGCCCTGCAGGGGGCCTACGAGCAGTACTTC.

V is TRBV5-8 and J is TRBJ1-5; D gene ambiguous. The CDR3 runs to 13 residues. Trimming took 1 base from V and 4 from J, leaving 6 bases between them. Germline V CDR1 and CDR2: SGHTS, YDEGEE. In DNA form, the CDR3 reads TGTGCCAGCAGCTTGTCCGGGAATCAGCCCCAGCATTTT. This sequence encodes CASSLSGNQPQHF.

The table lists this clonotype with a few counts. Here the CDR3 reads CSANIGRGMTGELFF. The CDR3 DNA reads TGCAGTGCTAATATAGGCCGGGGGATGACCGGGGAGCTGTTTTTT. The gene calls are TRBV20-1 and TRBJ2-2, with TRBD2 as a possible D gene (6 bases). The CDR3 sequence is 15 residues long. V was trimmed by 4 bases and J by 5 bases, leaving 17 bases between them. CDR1 and CDR2 (germline): DFQATT, SNEGSKA (reference sequence).

The CDR3 protein is CAWSVGTGGDTQYF. The DNA of the CDR3 is TGTGCCTGGAGTGTAGGGACAGGTGGGGATACGCAGTATTTT. The chain carries TRBV30 and TRBJ2-3, with 8 nucleotides matching TRBD1. This CDR3 region has 14 residues. Germline V lookup: CDR1 GTSNPN, CDR2 SVGIG (reference sequence). Trimming took 0 bases from V and 6 from J; bases not matched to a gene: 5.

Only a few counts were recorded for this clonotype. The chain links TRBV20-1 to TRBJ2-3, with 10 bases aligning to TRBD2. The germline V gene encodes CDR1 DFQATT and CDR2 SNEGSKA (reference sequence). The ends lost 6 bases at V and 0 bases at J; junction bases unmatched: 3. The CDR3 totals 14 residues. CDR3 DNA sequence: TGCAGTGCCTCACTAGCGGGAAGCACAGATACGCAGTATTTT. Amino acids: CSASLAGSTDTQYF.

The rearrangement links TRBV20-1 to TRBJ1-6, with D possibly TRBD1 on 5 matching bases. The CDR3 covers 14 residues. Germline lookup yields CDR1 DFQATT and CDR2 SNEGSKA (reference sequence). V lost 5 bases to trimming and J lost 7 bases, with 15 bases between them. In DNA, the CDR3 is TGCAGTGCTTCCCGGGGAGGGGAGAATTCACCCCTCCACTTT. It codes for CSASRGGENSPLHF.

Comments on this clonotype: An end of the junction does not agree with germline; a read error may underlie this. The V and J genes are TRBV6-1 and TRBJ1-6, with D perhaps TRBD1 (6 bases). Germline loops: CDR1 MNHNS, CDR2 SASEGT. This CDR3 comprises 13 residues. For the CDR3, the DNA is TGTGCCAGCAGACAGGGTTATACTTCACCCCTCCACTTT. This translates into CASRQGYTSPLHF.

V is TRBV29-1 and J is TRBJ2-1; TRBD2 aligns across 10 bases. This CDR3 has 13 amino acids. Looked up from germline, CDR1 is SQVTM and CDR2 is ANQGSEA. V trimming: 4 bases; J trimming: 10 bases; junction bases outside the gene matches: 7. CDR3: CSVVRLAGVEQFF. DNA of the CDR3: TGCAGCGTTGTTCGGCTAGCGGGGGTGGAGCAGTTCTTC.

The genes are TRBV6-1 and TRBJ2-4; D is perhaps TRBD1 or TRBD2 (5 bases each). The CDR3 extends over 16 amino acids. V dropped 3 bases and J dropped 0 bases, with 12 bases sitting between them. Germline assignment: CDR1 MNHNS and CDR2 SASEGT. The CDR3 coding sequence is TGTGCCAGCAGTGAGGGACGGTTACTAGCCAAAAACATTCAGTACTTC. Protein sequence: CASSEGRLLAKNIQYF.

The chain recombines TRBV20-1 with TRBJ1-1; no firm D call. The germline V gene has CDR1 DFQATT and CDR2 SNEGSKA (reference sequence). The CDR3 spans 13 residues. The V end lost 7 bases, the J end lost 3 bases, and 15 bases lay between the germline ends. CDR3 protein: CSGIVGVHTEAFF. CDR3 bases: TGCAGTGGAATAGTTGGGGTGCACACTGAAGCTTTCTTT.

This clonotype was observed a few times. The chain joins TRBV20-1 to TRBJ2-7; 7 bases line up with TRBD2. CDR3 length: 14 amino acids. V was pared by 3 bases and J by 0 bases, with 5 bases of the junction left unmatched. CDR1 is DFQATT, CDR2 SNEGSKA, per germline (reference sequence). The CDR3 loop is CSARAGEGSYEQYF. The CDR3 bases are TGCAGTGCTAGGGCGGGGGAGGGCTCCTACGAGCAGTACTTC.

This chain connects TRBV10-3 to TRBJ1-1; TRBD1 might be the D (6 bases). Trimming pared 0 bases from V and 4 bases from J, leaving 12 bases between. CDR3 size: 15 residues. Germline V gives CDR1 ENHRY, CDR2 SYGVKD. The CDR3 here is CAISESRGGGTEAFF. The DNA for the CDR3 is TGTGCCATCAGTGAGTCTAGGGGGGGGGGCACTGAAGCTTTCTTT.

The chain has TRBV15 and TRBJ2-3; 10 positions agree with TRBD2. The germline V gene encodes CDR1 LNHNV and CDR2 YYDKDF (reference sequence). The CDR3 covers 20 residues. The junction had 18 bases not matched to a gene; V was cut back by 3 bases and J by 3 bases. The CDR3 DNA sequence: TGTGCCACCAGCAGGGACCGCATAGGGAGCGGGAGGGCCAATACAGATACGCAGTATTTT. It encodes CATSRDRIGSGRANTDTQYF.

The genes are TRBV30 and TRBJ1-3; D might be TRBD1 (6 bases). Trimming removed 7 bases from V and 2 bases from J, with 15 bases in between. The CDR3 spans 14 residues. In germline, CDR1 is GTSNPN, CDR2 SVGIG (reference sequence). The CDR3 here is CALYRDAAGNTIYF. The CDR3 DNA is TGTGCCTTGTACAGGGATGCGGCTGGAAACACCATATATTTT.

This clonotype appeared a few times. The rearrangement joins TRBV10-2 to TRBJ2-5, with no clear D. Trimming left V 4 bases short and J 5 bases short, with 8 bases between. The germline V gene encodes CDR1 WSHSY and CDR2 SAAADI. The CDR3 spans 12 residues. CDR3 in DNA: TGCGCCAGCAGTGCGGCTCGGGAGACCCAGTACTTC. Amino acid sequence: CASSAARETQYF.